The text below deals with one T cell receptor (beta chain). This entry belongs to a study of blood T cell repertoires in COVID-19. About the study: Acute-phase and convalescent COVID-19 samples originated in the United States, Italy and Spain. T cells, B-cell-depleted T cells, or PBMCs provided the cDNA or gDNA that served as material.

In the study's own analysis: Nucleated cell number was recorded as an estimate derived from reference gene primer amplification. TCRdb's table, derived via immunoSEQ multiplex PCR, lists solely in-frame clones and lacks some. V, J and clone size were drawn from that table, and D and trimming were deduced from the DNA. The repertoire has about 99,000 clones, 84% of them found once; the top ten carry around 13%. The germline V gene encodes CDR1 SGHRS and CDR2 YFSETQ. CDR3 length: 15 amino acids. V lost 0 bases to trimming and J lost 4 bases; unmatched junction nucleotides: 2. This TCR derives from a human donor in a cohort sampled during active COVID-19. Material: peripheral blood. The V call is TRBV5-1, the J call TRBJ2-1; 9 bases agree with TRBD2. CDR3 amino acids: CASSLEAGGYNEQFF. CDR3 nucleotide sequence: TGCGCCAGCAGCTTGGAAGCGGGGGGATACAATGAGCAGTTCTTC.